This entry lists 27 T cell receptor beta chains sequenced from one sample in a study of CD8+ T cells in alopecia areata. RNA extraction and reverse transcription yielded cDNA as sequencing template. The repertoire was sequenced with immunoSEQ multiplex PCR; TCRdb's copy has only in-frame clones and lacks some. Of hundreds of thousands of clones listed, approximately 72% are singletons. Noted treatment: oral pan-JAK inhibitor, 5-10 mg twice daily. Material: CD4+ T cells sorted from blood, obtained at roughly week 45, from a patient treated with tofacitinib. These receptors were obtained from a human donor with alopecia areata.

The CDR3, as DNA: TGTGCCTGGAGCCGAGGACTTAGGCGGGGCTCCTACGAGCAGTACTTC. It codes for CAWSRGLRRGSYEQYF. This sequence joins TRBV30 and TRBJ2-7, with a weak D call TRBD2 (6 bases). V shed 3 bases and J shed 0 bases, with 18 bases lying between them. The CDR3 length is 16 residues. Germline V gene data show CDR1 as GTSNPN and CDR2 as SVGIG (reference sequence). Complete variable domain (other parts from reference TRBV30 and TRBJ2-7): SQTIHQWPATLVQPVGSPLSLECTVEGTSNPNLYWYRQAAGRGLQLLFYSVGIGQISSEVPQNLSASRPQDRQFILSSKKLLLSDSGFYLCAWSRGLRRGSYEQYFGPGTRLTVT.

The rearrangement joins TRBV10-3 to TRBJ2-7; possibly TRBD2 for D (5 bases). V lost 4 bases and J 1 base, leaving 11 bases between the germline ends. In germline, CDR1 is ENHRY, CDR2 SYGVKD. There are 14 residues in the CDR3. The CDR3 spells CAISAGAESYEQYF. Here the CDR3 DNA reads TGTGCCATCAGTGCTGGAGCGGAGTCCTACGAGCAGTACTTC.

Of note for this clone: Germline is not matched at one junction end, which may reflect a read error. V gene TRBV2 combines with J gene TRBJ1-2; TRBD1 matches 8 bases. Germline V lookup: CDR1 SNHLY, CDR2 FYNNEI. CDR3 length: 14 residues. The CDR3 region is CASSEQGAKYGYTF. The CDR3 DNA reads TGTGCCAGCAGTGAACAGGGGGCTAAGTATGGCTACACCTTC. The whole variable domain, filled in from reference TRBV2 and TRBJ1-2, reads EPEVTQTPSHQVTQMGQEVILRCVPISNHLYFYWYRQILGQKVEFLVSFYNNEISEKSEIFDDQFSVERPDGSNFTLKIRSTKLEDSAMYFCASSEQGAKYGYTFGSGTRLTVV.

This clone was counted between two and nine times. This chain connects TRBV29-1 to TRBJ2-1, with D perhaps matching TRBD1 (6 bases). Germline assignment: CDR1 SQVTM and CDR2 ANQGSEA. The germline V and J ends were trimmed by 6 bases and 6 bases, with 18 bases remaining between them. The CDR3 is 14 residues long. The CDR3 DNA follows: TGCAGCGTCTACCGCGGTAGAGGGGGCAATGAGCAGTTCTTC. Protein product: CSVYRGRGGNEQFF.

The CDR3: CASSPQSQASNYGYTF. The CDR3 DNA reads as TGTGCCAGCAGCCCCCAGTCTCAGGCCTCAAACTATGGCTACACCTTC. The rearrangement uses TRBV7-2 and TRBJ1-2; D call uncertain. Germline V gene sequence: CDR1 SGHTA, CDR2 FQGNSA. The CDR3 sequence is 16 residues long. Trimming pared 5 bases from V and 2 bases from J, leaving 18 bases between.

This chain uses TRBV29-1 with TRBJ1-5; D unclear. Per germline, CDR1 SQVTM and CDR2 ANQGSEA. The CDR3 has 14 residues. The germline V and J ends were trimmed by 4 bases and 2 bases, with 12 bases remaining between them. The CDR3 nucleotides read TGCAGCGTTGCTTGGAGTTCGGGCAATCAGCCCCAGCATTTT. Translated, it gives CSVAWSSGNQPQHF.

The CDR3 sequence is CASRTDHSNQPQHF. DNA for the CDR3: TGTGCCAGCAGGACAGACCATAGCAATCAGCCCCAGCATTTT. The chain couples TRBV2 to TRBJ1-5, with a tentative D call TRBD1 (5 bases). V was trimmed by 6 bases and J by 0 bases, leaving 9 bases between them. Germline lookup yields CDR1 SNHLY and CDR2 FYNNEI. This CDR3 is built from 14 residues.

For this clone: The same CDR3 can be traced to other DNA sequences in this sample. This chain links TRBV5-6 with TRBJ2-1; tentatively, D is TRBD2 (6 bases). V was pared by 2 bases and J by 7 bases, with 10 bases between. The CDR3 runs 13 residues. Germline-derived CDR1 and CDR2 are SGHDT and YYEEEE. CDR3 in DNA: TGTGCCAGCAGCTTAACCGGGGGAAATGAGCAGTTCTTC. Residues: CASSLTGGNEQFF.

CDR3 bases: TGTGCCAGCAGCCTAACGGGACAGCTAATTGCAACTAATGAAAAACTGTTTTTT. Protein product: CASSLTGQLIATNEKLFF. V is TRBV7-2 and J is TRBJ1-4, with 7 nucleotides matching TRBD1. Germline loops: CDR1 SGHTA, CDR2 FQGNSA. The CDR3 spans 18 residues. J lost 0 bases, V lost 5 bases, and 12 bases had no gene match.

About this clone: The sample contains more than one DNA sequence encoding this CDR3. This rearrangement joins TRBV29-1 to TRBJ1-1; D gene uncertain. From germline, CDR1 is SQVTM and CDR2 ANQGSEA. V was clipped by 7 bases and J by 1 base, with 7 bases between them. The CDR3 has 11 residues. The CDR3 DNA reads TGCAGCGCGACGGAGAACACTGAAGCTTTCTTT. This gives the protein CSATENTEAFF.

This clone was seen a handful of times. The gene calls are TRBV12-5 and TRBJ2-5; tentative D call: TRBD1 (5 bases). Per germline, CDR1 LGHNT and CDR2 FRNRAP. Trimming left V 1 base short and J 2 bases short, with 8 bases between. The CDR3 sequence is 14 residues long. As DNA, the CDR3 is TGTGCTAGTGGTTTGGGACAGCAACAAGAGACCCAGTACTTC. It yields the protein CASGLGQQQETQYF.

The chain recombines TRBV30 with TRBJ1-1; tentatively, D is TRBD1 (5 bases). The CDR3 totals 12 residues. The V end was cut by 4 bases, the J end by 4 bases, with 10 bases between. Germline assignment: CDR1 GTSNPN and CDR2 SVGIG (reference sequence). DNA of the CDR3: TGTGCCTGGAAGCGGGGGAGCACTGAAGCTTTCTTT. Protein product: CAWKRGSTEAFF.

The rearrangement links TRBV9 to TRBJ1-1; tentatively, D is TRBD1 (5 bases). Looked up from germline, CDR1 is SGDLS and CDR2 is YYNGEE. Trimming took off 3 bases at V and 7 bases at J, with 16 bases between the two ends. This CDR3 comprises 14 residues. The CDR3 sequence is CASSGSGLGREAFF. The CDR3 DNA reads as TGTGCCAGCAGCGGATCGGGTCTGGGACGTGAAGCTTTCTTT.

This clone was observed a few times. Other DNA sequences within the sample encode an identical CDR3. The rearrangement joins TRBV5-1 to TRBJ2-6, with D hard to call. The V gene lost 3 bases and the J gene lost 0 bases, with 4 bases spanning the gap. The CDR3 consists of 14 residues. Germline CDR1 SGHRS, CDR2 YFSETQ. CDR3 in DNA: TGCGCCAGCAGCTCGGCCTCTGGGGCCAACGTCCTGACTTTC. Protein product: CASSSASGANVLTF.

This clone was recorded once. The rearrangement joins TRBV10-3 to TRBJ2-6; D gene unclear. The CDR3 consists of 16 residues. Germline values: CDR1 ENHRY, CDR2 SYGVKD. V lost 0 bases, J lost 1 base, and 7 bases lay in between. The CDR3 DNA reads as TGTGCCATCAGTGAGTCTAACGGTTCTGGGGCCAACGTCCTGACTTTC. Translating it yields CAISESNGSGANVLTF.

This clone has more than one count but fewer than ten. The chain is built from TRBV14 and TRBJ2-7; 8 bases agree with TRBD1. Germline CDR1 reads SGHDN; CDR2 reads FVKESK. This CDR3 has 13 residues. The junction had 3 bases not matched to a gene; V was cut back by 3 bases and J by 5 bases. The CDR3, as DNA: TGTGCCAGCAGCCAGACAGGGGTCCACGAGCAGTACTTC. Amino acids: CASSQTGVHEQYF. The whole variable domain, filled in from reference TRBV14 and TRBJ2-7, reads EAGVTQFPSHSVIEKGQTVTLRCDPISGHDNLYWYRRVMGKEIKFLLHFVKESKQDESGMPNNRFLAERTGGTYSTLKVQPAELEDSGVYFCASSQTGVHEQYFGPGTRLTVT.

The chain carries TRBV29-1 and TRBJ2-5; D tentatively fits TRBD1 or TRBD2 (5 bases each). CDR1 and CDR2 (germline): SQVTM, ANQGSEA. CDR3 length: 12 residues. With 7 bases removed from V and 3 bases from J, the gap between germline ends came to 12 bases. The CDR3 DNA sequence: TGCAGCGCGGGACCGAGAGAAGAGACCCAGTACTTC. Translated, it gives CSAGPREETQYF.

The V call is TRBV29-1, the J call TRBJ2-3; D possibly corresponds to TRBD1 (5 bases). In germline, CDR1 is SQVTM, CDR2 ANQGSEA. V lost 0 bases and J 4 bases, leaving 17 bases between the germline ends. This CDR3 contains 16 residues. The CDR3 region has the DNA TGCAGCGTTGAAGATATGCGACAGTTCCCTCCAGATACGCAGTATTTT. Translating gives CSVEDMRQFPPDTQYF.

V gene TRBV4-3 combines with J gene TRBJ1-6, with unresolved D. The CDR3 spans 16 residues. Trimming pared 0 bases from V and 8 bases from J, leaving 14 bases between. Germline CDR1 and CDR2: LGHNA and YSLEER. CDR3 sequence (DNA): TGCGCCAGCAGCCAAGAAATCAGGATACCCCATTCACCCCTCCACTTT. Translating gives CASSQEIRIPHSPLHF.

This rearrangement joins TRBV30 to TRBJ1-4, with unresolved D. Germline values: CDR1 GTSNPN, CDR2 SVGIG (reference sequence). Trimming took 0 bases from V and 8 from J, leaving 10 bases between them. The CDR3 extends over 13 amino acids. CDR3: CAWSVGSSEKLFF. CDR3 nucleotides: TGTGCCTGGAGTGTGGGGTCGTCGGAAAAACTGTTTTTT.

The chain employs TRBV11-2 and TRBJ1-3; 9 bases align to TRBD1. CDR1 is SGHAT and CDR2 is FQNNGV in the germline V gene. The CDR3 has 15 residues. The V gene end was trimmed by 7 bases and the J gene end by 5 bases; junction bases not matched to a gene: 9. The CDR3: CASNQQGQGRNTIYF. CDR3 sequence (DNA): TGTGCCAGCAACCAACAGGGACAGGGAAGAAACACCATATATTTT. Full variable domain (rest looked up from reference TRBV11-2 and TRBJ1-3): EAGVAQSPRYKIIEKRQSVAFWCNPISGHATLYWYQQILGQGPKLLIQFQNNGVVDDSQLPKDRFSAERLKGVDSTLKIQPAKLEDSAVYLCASNQQGQGRNTIYFGEGSWLTVV.

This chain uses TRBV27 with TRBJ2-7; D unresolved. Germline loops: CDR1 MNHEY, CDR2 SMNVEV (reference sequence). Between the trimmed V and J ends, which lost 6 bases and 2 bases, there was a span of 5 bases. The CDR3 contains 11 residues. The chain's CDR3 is CASSDTYEQYF. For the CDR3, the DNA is TGTGCCAGCAGCGATACCTACGAGCAGTACTTC.

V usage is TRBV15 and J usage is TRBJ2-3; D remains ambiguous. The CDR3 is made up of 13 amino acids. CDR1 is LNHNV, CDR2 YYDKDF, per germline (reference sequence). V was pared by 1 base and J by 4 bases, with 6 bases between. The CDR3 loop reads CATSRVGADTQYF. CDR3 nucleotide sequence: TGTGCCACCAGCAGAGTGGGTGCAGATACGCAGTATTTT.

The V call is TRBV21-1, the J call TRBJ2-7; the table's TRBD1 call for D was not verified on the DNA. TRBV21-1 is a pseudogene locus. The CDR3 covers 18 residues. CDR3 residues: CASSKKCHQPGQGEEQYF. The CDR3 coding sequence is TGTGCCAGCAGCAAAAAGTGCCACCAACCGGGACAGGGCGAGGAGCAGTACTTC.

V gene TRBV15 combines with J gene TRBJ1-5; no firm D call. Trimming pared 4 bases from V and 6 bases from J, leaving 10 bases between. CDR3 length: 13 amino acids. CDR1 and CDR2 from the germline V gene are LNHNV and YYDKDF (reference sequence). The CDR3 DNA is TGTGCCACCAGCAAAGGAAGGTCTCAGCCCCAGCATTTT. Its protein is CATSKGRSQPQHF.

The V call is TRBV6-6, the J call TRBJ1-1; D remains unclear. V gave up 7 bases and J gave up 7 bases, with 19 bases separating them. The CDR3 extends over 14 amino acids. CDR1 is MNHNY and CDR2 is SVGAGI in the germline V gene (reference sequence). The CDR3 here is CASKTRTPSDEAFF. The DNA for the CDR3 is TGTGCCAGCAAAACGAGGACTCCCTCCGATGAAGCTTTCTTT.

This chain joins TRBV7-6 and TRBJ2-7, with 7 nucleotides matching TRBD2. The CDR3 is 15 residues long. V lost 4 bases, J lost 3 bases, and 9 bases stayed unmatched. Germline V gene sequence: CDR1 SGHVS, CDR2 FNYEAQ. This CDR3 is CASSSRGGESYEQYF. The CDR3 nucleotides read TGTGCCAGCAGCTCCCGGGGAGGGGAAAGCTACGAGCAGTACTTC.